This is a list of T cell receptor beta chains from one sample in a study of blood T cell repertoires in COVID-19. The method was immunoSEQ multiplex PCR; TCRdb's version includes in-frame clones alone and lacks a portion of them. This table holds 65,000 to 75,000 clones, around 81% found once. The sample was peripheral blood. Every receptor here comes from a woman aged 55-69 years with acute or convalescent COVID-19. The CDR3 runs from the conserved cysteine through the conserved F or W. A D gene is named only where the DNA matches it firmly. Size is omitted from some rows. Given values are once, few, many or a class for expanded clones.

CASSPQQGAAEQYF | TGTGCCAGCTCACCACAACAGGGGGCCGCCGAGCAGTACTTC | TRBV18 | . | TRBD1 | TRBJ2-7
CASSQVVNTGELFF | TGCGCCAGCAGCCAAGTAGTGAACACCGGGGAGCTGTTTTTT | TRBV4-1 | . | . | TRBJ2-2
CATSDQGRGTDTQYF | TGTGCCACCAGTGACCAGGGAAGGGGCACAGATACGCAGTATTTT | TRBV24-1 | . | . | TRBJ2-3
CASSQVRGEAEQYF | TGTGCCAGCAGCCAAGTCAGGGGAGAAGCCGAGCAGTACTTC | TRBV3-1/TRBV3-2 | once | . | TRBJ2-7
CASSQDNGGGYTF | TGCGCCAGCAGCCAAGATAATGGAGGTGGCTACACCTTC | TRBV4-1 | . | . | TRBJ1-2
CASRSSQASTDTQYF | TGTGCCAGCAGGTCCTCGCAAGCGAGCACAGATACGCAGTATTTT | TRBV14 | . | . | TRBJ2-3
CSVEGEGSMNTEAFF | TGCAGCGTTGAAGGGGAGGGAAGCATGAACACTGAAGCTTTCTTT | TRBV29-1 | . | . | TRBJ1-1
CASRGGASSGNTIYF | TGTGCCAGCAGAGGGGGGGCGAGCTCTGGAAACACCATATATTTT | TRBV6-5 | few | . | TRBJ1-3
CASSQGLAKNIQYF | TGTGCCAGCAGCCAAGGACTAGCCAAAAACATTCAGTACTTC | TRBV3-1/TRBV3-2 | . | . | TRBJ2-4
CASSLGRGYSEAFF | TGCGCCAGCAGTTTAGGCAGGGGGTACAGTGAAGCTTTCTTT | TRBV5-1 | . | TRBD1 | TRBJ1-1
CASSAGTVAYEQYF | TGTGCCAGCAGCGCCGGGACAGTAGCCTACGAGCAGTACTTC | TRBV6-6 | . | TRBD1 | TRBJ2-7
CASSDRGYEQYF | TGTGCCAGTAGTGACAGGGGATACGAGCAGTACTTC | TRBV19 | . | TRBD1 | TRBJ2-7
CASSLRGQGTEAFF | TGTGCCAGCAGTTTAAGAGGACAGGGCACTGAAGCTTTCTTT | TRBV27 | . | TRBD1 | TRBJ1-1
CASSWSEDTEAFF | TGCGCCAGCAGCTGGTCGGAGGACACTGAAGCTTTCTTT | TRBV5-1 | . | . | TRBJ1-1
CASSIIGTGSRSGYTF | TGTGCCAGTAGTATAATAGGCACAGGGTCAAGGAGCGGCTACACCTTC | TRBV19 | . | . | TRBJ1-2
CASSISGEDTEAFF | TGTGCCAGTAGTATCTCAGGGGAAGACACTGAAGCTTTCTTT | TRBV19 | . | . | TRBJ1-1
CASSPVGGSDYGYTF | TGTGCCAGCAGTCCCGTCGGGGGGTCTGACTATGGCTACACCTTC | TRBV14 | . | . | TRBJ1-2
CASRIAGVGDTQYF | TGCGCCAGCAGGATAGCGGGGGTAGGAGATACGCAGTATTTT | TRBV5-1 | once | TRBD2 | TRBJ2-3
CASSLSDRHYGYTF | TGTGCCAGCAGCCTCAGTGACAGACACTATGGCTACACCTTC | TRBV3-1/TRBV3-2 | . | . | TRBJ1-2
CASIMTVEAFF | TGTGCCAGCATAATGACAGTAGAAGCTTTCTTT | TRBV6-6 | . | . | TRBJ1-1
CASSPTVISYNEQFF | TGTGCCAGCAGCCCTACAGTGATCTCCTACAATGAGCAGTTCTTC | TRBV7-2 | . | . | TRBJ2-1
CASSRDSSTEAFF | TGTGCCAGCAGCCGGGACAGTAGCACTGAAGCTTTCTTT | TRBV3-1/TRBV3-2 | . | TRBD1 | TRBJ1-1
CATKGHFNYGYTF | TGTGCCACCAAGGGACACTTTAACTATGGCTACACCTTC | TRBV19 | . | . | TRBJ1-2
CASSLGSGGFTDTQYF | TGTGCCAGCAGTTTAGGGAGCGGGGGGTTCACAGATACGCAGTATTTT | TRBV27 | . | TRBD2 | TRBJ2-3
CASTPGGYGYTF | TGTGCCAGCACCCCGGGGGGCTATGGCTACACCTTC | TRBV5-4 | . | . | TRBJ1-2
CASSRTGTGYQLTDTQYF | TGTGCCAGCAGTCGCACCGGGACAGGGTACCAACTCACAGATACGCAGTATTTT | TRBV6-6 | . | TRBD1 | TRBJ2-3
CAISGTGRGYLGYTF | TGTGCCATCAGTGGCACAGGCCGAGGATATCTTGGCTACACCTTC | TRBV10-3 | . | . | TRBJ1-2
CASSLSRRTYEQYF | TGTGCCAGCAGTTTATCGCGCCGTACCTACGAGCAGTACTTC | TRBV27 | . | . | TRBJ2-7
CASSWDSANSYEQYF | TGTGCCAGCTCTTGGGACTCAGCCAATTCTTACGAGCAGTACTTC | TRBV18 | . | . | TRBJ2-7
CASSMGQGVPYGYTF | TGTGCCAGCAGCATGGGACAGGGGGTCCCCTATGGCTACACCTTC | TRBV6-5 | . | TRBD1 | TRBJ1-2
CAISESGRSAYGYTF | TGTGCCATCAGTGAGTCGGGGCGGAGCGCCTATGGCTACACCTTC | TRBV10-3 | . | . | TRBJ1-2
CASSLRPSLEGPQHF | TGTGCCAGCAGCCTAAGACCCAGCCTCGAGGGGCCCCAGCATTTT | TRBV7-2 | . | . | TRBJ1-5